This TCR beta chain was recovered during a study of blood T cell repertoires in COVID-19. V lost 4 bases to trimming and J lost 5 bases; unmatched junction nucleotides: 4. The germline V gene encodes CDR1 SGHDN and CDR2 FVKESK. This CDR3 has 13 residues. There are a few counts of this clone. Sequencing was performed with immunoSEQ multiplex PCR; in TCRdb, only in-frame clones are kept and a portion is missing. Of 97,000 or so clones listed, around four fifths are singletons. The sample comprised peripheral blood. V and J are TRBV14 and TRBJ1-2, with TRBD1 matching over 7 bases. This receptor was obtained from a man aged 40-49 years with active or convalescent COVID-19. Written as DNA, the CDR3 is TGTGCCAGCAGCCCGGACAGGTTTTATGGCTACACCTTC. The encoded protein is CASSPDRFYGYTF.